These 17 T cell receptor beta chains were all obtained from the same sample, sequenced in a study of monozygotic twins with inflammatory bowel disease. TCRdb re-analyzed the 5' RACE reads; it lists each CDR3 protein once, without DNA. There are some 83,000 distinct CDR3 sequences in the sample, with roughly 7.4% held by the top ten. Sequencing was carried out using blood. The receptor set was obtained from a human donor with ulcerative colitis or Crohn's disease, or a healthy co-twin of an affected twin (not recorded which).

This CDR3 reads CSASEGPYNEQFF. The chain links TRBV20-1 to TRBJ2-1. The CDR3 runs 13 residues. Germline loops: CDR1 DFQATT, CDR2 SNEGSKA (reference sequence).

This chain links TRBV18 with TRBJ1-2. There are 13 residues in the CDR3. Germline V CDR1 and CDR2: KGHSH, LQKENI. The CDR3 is CASSYRAHYGYTF.

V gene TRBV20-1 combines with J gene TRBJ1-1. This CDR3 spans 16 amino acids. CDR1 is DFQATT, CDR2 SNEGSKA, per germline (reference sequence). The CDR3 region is CSARTKTHQGGTEAFF.

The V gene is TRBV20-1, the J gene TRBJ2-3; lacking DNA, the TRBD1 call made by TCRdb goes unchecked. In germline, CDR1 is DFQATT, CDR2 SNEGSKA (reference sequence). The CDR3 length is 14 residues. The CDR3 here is CSARDIGGTDTQYF.

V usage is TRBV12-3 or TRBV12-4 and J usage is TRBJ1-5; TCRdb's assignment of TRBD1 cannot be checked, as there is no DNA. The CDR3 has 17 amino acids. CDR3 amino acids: CASSSGTGTLRSQPQHF.

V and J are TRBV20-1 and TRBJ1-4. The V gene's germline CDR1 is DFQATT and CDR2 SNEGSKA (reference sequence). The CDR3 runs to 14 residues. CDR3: CSARGHPRIEKLFF.

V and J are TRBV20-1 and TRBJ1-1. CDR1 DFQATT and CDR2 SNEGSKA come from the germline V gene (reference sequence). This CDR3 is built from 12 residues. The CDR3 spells CSASSVFTEAFF.

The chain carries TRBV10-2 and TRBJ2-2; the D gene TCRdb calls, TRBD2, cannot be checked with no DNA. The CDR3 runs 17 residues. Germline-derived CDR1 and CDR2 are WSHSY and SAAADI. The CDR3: CASRAGTFGGGTGELFF.

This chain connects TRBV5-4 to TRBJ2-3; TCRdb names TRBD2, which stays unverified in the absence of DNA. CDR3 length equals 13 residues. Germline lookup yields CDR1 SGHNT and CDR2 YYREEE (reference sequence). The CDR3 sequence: CATFSGATDTQYF.

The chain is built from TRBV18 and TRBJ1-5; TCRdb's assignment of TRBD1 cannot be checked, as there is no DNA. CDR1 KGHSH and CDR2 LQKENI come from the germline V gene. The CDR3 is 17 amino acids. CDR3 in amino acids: CASSPSTGTGGNQPQHF. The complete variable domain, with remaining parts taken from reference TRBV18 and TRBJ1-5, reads NAGVMQNPRHLVRRRGQEARLRCSPMKGHSHVYWYRQLPEEGLKFMVYLQKENIIDESGMPKERFSAEFPKEGPSILRIQQVVRGDSAAYFCASSPSTGTGGNQPQHFGDGTRLSIL.

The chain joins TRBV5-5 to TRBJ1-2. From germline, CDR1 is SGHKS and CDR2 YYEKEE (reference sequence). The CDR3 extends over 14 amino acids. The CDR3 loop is CASSVREGLYGYTF.

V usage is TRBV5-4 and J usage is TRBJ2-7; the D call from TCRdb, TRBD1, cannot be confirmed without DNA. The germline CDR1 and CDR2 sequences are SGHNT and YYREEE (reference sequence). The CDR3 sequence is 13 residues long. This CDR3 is CASSDSFSYEQYF.

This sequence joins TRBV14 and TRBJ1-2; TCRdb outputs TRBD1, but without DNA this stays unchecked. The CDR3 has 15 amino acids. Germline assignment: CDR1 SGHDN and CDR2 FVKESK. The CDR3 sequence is CASSRGQQIAYGYTF.

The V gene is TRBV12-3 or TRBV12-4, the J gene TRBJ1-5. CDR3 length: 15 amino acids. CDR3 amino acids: CASSPLGGEEQPQHF.

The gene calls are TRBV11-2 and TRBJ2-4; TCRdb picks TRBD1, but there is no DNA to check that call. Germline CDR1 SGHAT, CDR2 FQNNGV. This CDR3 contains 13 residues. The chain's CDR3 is CASSSGLLNIQYF.

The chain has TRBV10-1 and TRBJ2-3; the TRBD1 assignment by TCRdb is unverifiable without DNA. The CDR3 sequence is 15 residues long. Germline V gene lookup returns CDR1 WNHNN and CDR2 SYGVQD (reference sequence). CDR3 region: CASSEAGGLADTQYF.

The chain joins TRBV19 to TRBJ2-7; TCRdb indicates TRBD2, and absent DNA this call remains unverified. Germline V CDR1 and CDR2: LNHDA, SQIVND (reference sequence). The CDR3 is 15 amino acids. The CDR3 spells CASSMRDQNFYEQYF.